Detailed here is one TCR beta chain. Antigen: not known. The authors extracted RNA and reverse transcribed it into cDNA as the sequencing template. Repertoires were generated with immunoSEQ multiplex PCR, while TCRdb's copy carries only in-frame clones and drops some. Of 180,000 or so clones listed, approximately 49% are singletons. This sample is drawn from a study of CD8+ T cells in alopecia areata. Study-wide results and caveats: Whether baseline CD8+ expansion is linked to response remains uncertain, given a single nonresponder. An increase in clonality over normal scalp was evident in lesional scalp, especially alopecia totalis/universalis.

Treatment noted: oral pan-JAK inhibitor, 5-10 mg twice daily. The ends were cut back, 5 bases at V and 10 bases at J, with 17 bases in the middle. CDR3 size: 14 residues. Germline values: CDR1 MNHEY, CDR2 SMNVEV (reference sequence). This TCR came from a human donor with alopecia areata. The chain uses TRBV27 and TRBJ1-4; D is possibly TRBD1 (5 bases). The sequences come from CD8+ T cells sorted from blood, collected around week 53, from a patient treated with tofacitinib. This CDR3 is CASSPLQAGGKLFF. CDR3 bases: TGTGCCAGCAGTCCGCTACAGGCGGGTGGAAAACTGTTTTTT.